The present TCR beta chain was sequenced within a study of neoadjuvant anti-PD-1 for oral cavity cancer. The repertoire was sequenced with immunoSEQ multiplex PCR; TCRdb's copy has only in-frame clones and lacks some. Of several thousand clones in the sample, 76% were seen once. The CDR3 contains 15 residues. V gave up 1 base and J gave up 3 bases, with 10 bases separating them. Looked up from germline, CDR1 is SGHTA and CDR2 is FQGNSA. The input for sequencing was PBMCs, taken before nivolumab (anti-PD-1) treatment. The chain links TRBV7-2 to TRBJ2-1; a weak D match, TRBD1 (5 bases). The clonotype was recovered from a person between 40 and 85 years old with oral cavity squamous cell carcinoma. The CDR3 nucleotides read TGTGCCAGCAGCTTAGGGACAACTATCTACAATGAGCAGTTCTTC. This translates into CASSLGTTIYNEQFF.